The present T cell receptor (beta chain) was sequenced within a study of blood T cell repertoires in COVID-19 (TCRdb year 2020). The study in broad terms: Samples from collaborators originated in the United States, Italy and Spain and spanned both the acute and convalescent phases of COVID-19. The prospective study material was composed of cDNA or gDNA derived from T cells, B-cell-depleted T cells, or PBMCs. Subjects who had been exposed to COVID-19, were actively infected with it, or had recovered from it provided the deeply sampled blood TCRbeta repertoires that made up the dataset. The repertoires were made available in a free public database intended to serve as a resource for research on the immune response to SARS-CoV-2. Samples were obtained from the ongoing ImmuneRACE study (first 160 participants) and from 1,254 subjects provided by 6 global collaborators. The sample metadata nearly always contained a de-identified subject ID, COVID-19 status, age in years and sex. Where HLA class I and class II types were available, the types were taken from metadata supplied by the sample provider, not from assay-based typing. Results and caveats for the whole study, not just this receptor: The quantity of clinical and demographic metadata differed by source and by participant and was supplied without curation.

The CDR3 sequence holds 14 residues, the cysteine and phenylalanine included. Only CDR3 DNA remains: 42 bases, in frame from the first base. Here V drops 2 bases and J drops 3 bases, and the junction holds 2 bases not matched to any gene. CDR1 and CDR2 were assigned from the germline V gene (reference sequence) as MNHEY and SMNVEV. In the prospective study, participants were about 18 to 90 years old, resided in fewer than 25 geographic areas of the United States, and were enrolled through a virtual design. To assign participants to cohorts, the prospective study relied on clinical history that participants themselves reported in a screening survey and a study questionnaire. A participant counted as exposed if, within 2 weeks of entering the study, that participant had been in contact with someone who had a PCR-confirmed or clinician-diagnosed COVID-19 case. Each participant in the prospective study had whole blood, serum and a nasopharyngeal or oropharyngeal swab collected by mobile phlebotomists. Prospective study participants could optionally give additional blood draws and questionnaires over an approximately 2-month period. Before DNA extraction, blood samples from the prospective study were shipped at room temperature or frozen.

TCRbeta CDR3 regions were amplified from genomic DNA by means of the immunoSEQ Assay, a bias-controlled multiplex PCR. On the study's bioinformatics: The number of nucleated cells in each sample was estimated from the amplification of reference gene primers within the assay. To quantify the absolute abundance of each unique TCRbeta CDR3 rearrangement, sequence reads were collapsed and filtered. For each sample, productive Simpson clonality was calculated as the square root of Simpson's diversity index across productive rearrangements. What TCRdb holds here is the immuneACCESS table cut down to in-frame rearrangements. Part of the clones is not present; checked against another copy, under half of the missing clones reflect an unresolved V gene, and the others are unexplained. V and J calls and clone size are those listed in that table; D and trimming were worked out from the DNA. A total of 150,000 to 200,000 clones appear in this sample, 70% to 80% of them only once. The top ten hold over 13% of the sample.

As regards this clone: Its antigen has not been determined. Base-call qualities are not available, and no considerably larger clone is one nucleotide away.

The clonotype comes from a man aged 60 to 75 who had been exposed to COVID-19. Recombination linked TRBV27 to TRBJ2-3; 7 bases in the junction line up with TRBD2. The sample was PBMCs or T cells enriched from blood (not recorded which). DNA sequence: TGTGCCAGCAGTTTAAGCGGGAAGACAGATACGCAGTATTTT. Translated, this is CASSLSGKTDTQYF.